Listed below are T cell receptor beta chains from one sample, sequenced in a study of patients and donors after allogeneic stem cell transplantation. TCRdb re-derived calls from the RT-PCR reads in MiXCR, one entry per CDR3 protein. Seen here are some 960,000 distinct CDR3 sequences, more than 15% observed once, and the top ten hold around 5.5%. The sample taken for sequencing was blood, either unsorted or a sorted T cell fraction (not recorded which). All receptors derive from a human donor who was either an allogeneic HSCT recipient or a stem cell or donor lymphocyte infusion donor (not recorded which). It is not recorded whose cells these are; they may come from a transplant donor. Each CDR3 is given with its conserved first and last residue. The D gene is left open where the match is weak. Rows give clone size only sometimes, using once, few, many, or a class for an expanded clone.

TRBD2 TRBJ2-7 - TRBV12-3/TRBV12-4 TGTGCCAGCAGTGCCCGGGCTGGCGGGAGGGCCTCCTACGAGCAGTACTTC CASSARAGGRASYEQYF
- TRBJ2-2 - TRBV11-2 TGTGCCAGCAGCTCCTACTACCGGGGGAACACCGGGGAGCTGTTTTTT CASSSYYRGNTGELFF
- TRBJ2-5 - TRBV6-5 TGTGCCAGCAGTTACAGATGGGGGGAGACCCAGTACTTC CASSYRWGETQYF
- TRBJ2-3 few TRBV3-1 TGTGCCAGCGGACAGCTAAGCACAGATACGCAGTATTTT CASGQLSTDTQYF
- TRBJ2-7 - TRBV5-1 TGCGCCAGCAGCTTAGGTCCTGGGGGAATCTACGAGCAGTACTTC CASSLGPGGIYEQYF
- TRBJ2-7 - TRBV2 TGTGCCAGCCGTGGTGGTCTTACCCCGAACTTC CASRGGLTPNF
- TRBJ2-7 - TRBV7-2 TGTGCCAGCAGCTTAGCAAAAGGGTTTACCTACGAGCAGTACTTC CASSLAKGFTYEQYF
TRBD1 TRBJ1-1 - TRBV7-8 TGTGCCAGCAGCTTAGTGGTGCGACAGGGGCCGAACACTGAAGCTTTCTTT CASSLVVRQGPNTEAFF
- TRBJ1-6 - TRBV6-4 TGTGCCAGCAGTGACACCTTTAGGGGGTCTAATTCACCCCTCCACTTT CASSDTFRGSNSPLHF
- TRBJ2-7 - TRBV12-3/TRBV12-4 TGTGCCAGCAGTTACCAGCCGCCTTCCTACGAGCAGTACTTC CASSYQPPSYEQYF
- TRBJ2-6 - TRBV30 TGTGCCTGGAGTGGTGGAGTAGCCGGGGCCAACGTCCTGACTTTC CAWSGGVAGANVLTF
- TRBJ2-1 few TRBV6-5 TGTGCCAGCAGTTACTTATACAGCAATGAGCAGTTCTTC CASSYLYSNEQFF
- TRBJ1-5 - TRBV7-9 TGTGCCAGCAGCGCCACCGGGACTAGCAATCAGCCCCAGCATTTT CASSATGTSNQPQHF
TRBD2 TRBJ2-7 - TRBV10-3 TGTGCCATCAGTAAGGGTAGCGGGCCCAAGAGCTACGAGCAGTACTTC CAISKGSGPKSYEQYF
TRBD2 TRBJ2-7 few TRBV20-1 TGCAGTGCTAGGGCCCCAGCTAGCGGACCCTACGAGCAGTACTTC CSARAPASGPYEQYF
- TRBJ1-1 - TRBV2 TGTGCCAGCGACGGGAACACTGAAGCTTTCTTT CASDGNTEAFF
- TRBJ2-2 - TRBV5-1 TGCGCCAGCAGCTTGGCCGCCGGGAGTATAAACACCGGGGAGCTGTTTTTT CASSLAAGSINTGELFF
TRBD2 TRBJ2-5 - TRBV6-2/TRBV6-3 TGTGCCAGCAGTTACTCTGAACGGTCTAGCGGGCAAGAGACCCAGTACTTC CASSYSERSSGQETQYF
TRBD1 TRBJ2-1 few TRBV29-1 TGCAGCGTTGAAGGGACAGGGGAAAGGGATGAGCAGTTCTTC CSVEGTGERDEQFF
TRBD1 TRBJ1-6 once TRBV27 TGTGCCAGCAGTTCCCGGACAGGGGCCGATAATTCACCCCTCCACTTT CASSSRTGADNSPLHF
TRBD1 TRBJ1-1 - TRBV11-2 TGTGCCAGCAGCTTATGGCAGGGGGACACTGAAGCTTTCTTT CASSLWQGDTEAFF
- TRBJ2-7 - TRBV12-3/TRBV12-4 TGTGCCATACGCCGGGCCCGTTACTCCTACGAGCAGTACTTC CAIRRARYSYEQYF
- TRBJ1-1 many TRBV4-2 TGTGCCAGCAGCCAAGATGGGGCAGGGGACGCTGAAGCTTTCTTT CASSQDGAGDAEAFF
- TRBJ2-7 few TRBV6-2/TRBV6-3 TGTGCCAGCACGGAAAGCTCCTACGAGCAGTACTTC CASTESSYEQYF
TRBD2 TRBJ2-1 - TRBV27 TGTGCCAGCAGCTCAACTAGCGGGGGTTACTACAATGAGCAGTTCTTC CASSSTSGGYYNEQFF
- TRBJ1-2 - TRBV5-6 TGTGCCAGCAGCTTTAACCTATATTTCTACACCTTC CASSFNLYFYTF
TRBD1 TRBJ2-1 - TRBV6-2/TRBV6-3 TGTGCCAGCAGGAACACAGGGGAAAATGAGCAGTTCTTC CASRNTGENEQFF
- TRBJ2-1 many TRBV7-3 TGTGCCAGCAGCTTCACAAGGACCCCAAATGAGCAGTTCTTC CASSFTRTPNEQFF
TRBD2 TRBJ2-1 - TRBV27 TGTGCCAGCAGTCCCTACCGGACTAGCGGTTACAATGAGCAGTTCTTC CASSPYRTSGYNEQFF
TRBD2 TRBJ2-1 few TRBV4-2 TGTGCCAGCAGCCAAGAGGAGGGACGGCTAGCGGGGGGCTCCTCCTACAATGAGCAGTTCTTC CASSQEEGRLAGGSSYNEQFF
TRBD1 TRBJ2-7 few TRBV6-5 TGTGCCAGCAGTTACTCGATGACAGGGGCTGAACGCTACGAGCAGTACTTC CASSYSMTGAERYEQYF
TRBD1 TRBJ1-6 - TRBV11-2 TGTGCCAGCAGCTTATGGAAGGGGGCGAACAATTCACCCCTCCACTTT CASSLWKGANNSPLHF
- TRBJ2-5 many TRBV5-1 TGCGCCAGCAGCTTGATTACAGGTCCCTACCTGAGGACCCAGTACTTC CASSLITGPYLRTQYF
- TRBJ2-7 few TRBV28 TGTGCCAGCAGTACGACAGGGTCGGGGGCCTACGAGCAGTACTTC CASSTTGSGAYEQYF
TRBD2 TRBJ2-7 few TRBV27 TGTGCCAGCAGTGCACTACTAGCGGGACGCTACGAGCAGTACTTC CASSALLAGRYEQYF
- TRBJ2-1 many TRBV29-1 TGCAGCGTTGTGGGGCAGCCCTACAATGAGCAGTTCTTC CSVVGQPYNEQFF
- TRBJ2-3 few TRBV20-1 TGCAGTGCTAGAGGGCGGCTTAGCACAGATACGCAGTATTTT CSARGRLSTDTQYF
- TRBJ1-2 - TRBV9 TGTGCCAGCAGCGTACGACTTGACGCTGCGGATGGCTACACCTTC CASSVRLDAADGYTF
- TRBJ1-1 few TRBV16 TGTGCCAGCAGCCCCTTGTTCTTAGGCGCTTTCTTT CASSPLFLGAFF
- TRBJ1-2 - TRBV28 TGTGCCAGCAGACCGCAAGGGCATAACTATGGCTACACCTTC CASRPQGHNYGYTF
- TRBJ2-7 - TRBV4-3 TGCGCCAGCAGCCAAGATTCCGTAGGTGGCAGCTCCTACGAGCAGTACTTC CASSQDSVGGSSYEQYF
TRBD2 TRBJ2-7 - TRBV5-1 TGCGCCAGCAGCCCCGTGCGGGGGAACTACGAGCAGTACTTC CASSPVRGNYEQYF
TRBD2 TRBJ2-3 - TRBV7-2 TGTGCCAGCAGCTCTGGGGGGGTTGGCACAGATACGCAGTATTTT CASSSGGVGTDTQYF
TRBD1 TRBJ1-1 - TRBV5-1 TGCGCCAGCAGCCCCAGGACAGGTCAACTCATGAACACTGAAGCTTTCTTT CASSPRTGQLMNTEAFF
- TRBJ2-7 - TRBV20-1 TGCAGTGCTAGAGATCACGGACAGTCCTCCTACGAGCAGTACTTC CSARDHGQSSYEQYF
TRBD1 TRBJ2-7 few TRBV12-3/TRBV12-4 TGTGCCAGCTGTTATGCCGGGACAGGGTACTACGAGCAGTACTTC CASCYAGTGYYEQYF
TRBD2 TRBJ2-5 - TRBV12-3/TRBV12-4 TGTGCCAGCAGTGATAGCGGGACAGAGACCCAGTACTTC CASSDSGTETQYF
TRBD1 TRBJ1-5 - TRBV20-1 TGCAGTGCTCGGACAGGGGAGGGACGCAATCAGCCCCAGCATTTT CSARTGEGRNQPQHF
- TRBJ1-1 - TRBV12-3/TRBV12-4 TGTGCCAGCAGTTGGGACGGGTTAAACACTGAAGCTTTCTTT CASSWDGLNTEAFF
- TRBJ1-6 many TRBV20-1 TGCAGTGGAGGCAGGGAAGCGTCACCCCTCCACTTT CSGGREASPLHF
- TRBJ2-7 - TRBV9 TGTGCCAGCAAGGGAGCAGGGGTCGAGCAGTACTTC CASKGAGVEQYF
- TRBJ1-6 few TRBV7-6 TGTGCCAGCAGCTTAAGTGGAGGAAGGGATTCACCCCTCCACTTT CASSLSGGRDSPLHF
- TRBJ1-1 - TRBV10-3 TGTGCCATCAGTGATAACATTCCCACTGAAGCTTTCTTT CAISDNIPTEAFF
- TRBJ1-3 - TRBV11-2 TGTGCCAGCAGCTTATTTGACTCTGGAAACACCATATATTTT CASSLFDSGNTIYF
TRBD2 TRBJ2-1 - TRBV30 TGTGCCTGGGACACTAGCGGGAGACTCTCGGGTGAGCAGTTCTTC CAWDTSGRLSGEQFF
- TRBJ1-2 many TRBV18 TGTGCCAGCTCACGGACACAGAACTATGGCTACACCTTC CASSRTQNYGYTF
- TRBJ1-1 - TRBV11-2 TGTGCCAGCAGCGACCACTCCAGGGAGGGGGTTGGTGAAGCTTTCTTT CASSDHSREGVGEAFF